A single sample gave rise to the 30 T cell receptor beta chains below, sequenced in a study of cytomegalovirus exposure and HLA in healthy donors. The primer mix had 60 Vbeta and 13 Jbeta primers. Measured with immunoSEQ multiplex PCR; TCRdb has only the in-frame clones, and not every one. Counted here are more than 95,000 clones, over 70% occurring once; the ten biggest clones make up 3.5% to 4.5%. Sequencing used PBMCs. These receptors all come from a man between 18 and 29 years old in good health and CMV-seropositive.

The rearrangement uses TRBV4-1 and TRBJ2-7; the match to TRBD2 covers 11 bases. Per germline, CDR1 MGHRA and CDR2 YSYEKL. V dropped 0 bases and J dropped 1; count of bases not matched to a gene: 17. CDR3 size: 21 residues. The CDR3 protein is CASSQDLELAGGPRGSYEQYF. CDR3 coding DNA: TGCGCCAGCAGCCAAGATCTCGAATTAGCGGGAGGGCCGCGCGGGTCCTACGAGCAGTACTTC.

This clone was counted a single time. Other DNA sequences of this sample code for an identical CDR3. This chain connects TRBV5-1 to TRBJ2-7; 10 bases are shared with TRBD2. The CDR3 covers 16 residues. Germline lookup yields CDR1 SGHRS and CDR2 YFSETQ. V lost 4 bases, J lost 2 bases, and 9 bases stayed unmatched. This CDR3 reads CASSVASGLAAYEQYF. The CDR3 DNA follows: TGCGCCAGCAGCGTAGCCTCAGGACTAGCGGCCTACGAGCAGTACTTC. Together with reference TRBV5-1 and TRBJ2-7, the CDR3 gives the full variable domain: KAGVTQTPRYLIKTRGQQVTLSCSPISGHRSVSWYQQTPGQGLQFLFEYFSETQRNKGNFPGRFSGRQFSNSRSEMNVSTLELGDSALYLCASSVASGLAAYEQYFGPGTRLTVT.

This chain joins TRBV9 and TRBJ2-5; TRBD2 matches 11 bases. The J call may be faulty, since TRBJ2-7 better matches the DNA end. The CDR3 has 15 residues. Germline CDR1 is SGDLS and CDR2 is YYNGEE. The CDR3 sequence is CASSVSGRAGNEQYF. In DNA form, the CDR3 reads TGTGCCAGCAGCGTTAGCGGGAGGGCCGGTAACGAGCAGTACTTC.

The chain combines TRBV9 with TRBJ2-7; 7 bases match TRBD2. CDR3 length: 17 residues. Germline CDR1 reads SGDLS; CDR2 reads YYNGEE. Trimming took 0 bases from V and 2 from J; bases not matched to a gene: 11. In DNA form, the CDR3 reads TGTGCCAGCAGCGTAGAACCCAGACTAGCAGAACCCTACGAGCAGTACTTC. It encodes CASSVEPRLAEPYEQYF.

This clone was observed a handful of times. The rearrangement joins TRBV14 to TRBJ1-6; D remains unclear. V lost 0 bases and J lost 7, with 10 bases in between. The germline gives CDR1 SGHDN, CDR2 FVKESK. The CDR3 spans 15 residues. The CDR3 region has the DNA TGTGCCAGCAGCCAAGACGAACCGCGAAATTCACCCCTCCACTTT. Protein product: CASSQDEPRNSPLHF. Together with reference TRBV14 and TRBJ1-6, the CDR3 gives the full variable domain: EAGVTQFPSHSVIEKGQTVTLRCDPISGHDNLYWYRRVMGKEIKFLLHFVKESKQDESGMPNNRFLAERTGGTYSTLKVQPAELEDSGVYFCASSQDEPRNSPLHFGNGTRLTVT.

V is TRBV11-2 and J is TRBJ1-1, with TRBD1 matching over 7 bases. This CDR3 is 16 amino acids long. Per the germline V gene, CDR1 is SGHAT and CDR2 is FQNNGV. The V segment lost 3 bases and the J segment 4 bases; nucleotides outside the gene matches: 11. CDR3 sequence (DNA): TGTGCCAGCAGCTTTCTTCTGGGGACAGCGTCCACTGAAGCTTTCTTT. Translating it yields CASSFLLGTASTEAFF.

The chain joins TRBV5-6 to TRBJ2-1, with 10 bases matching TRBD1. The CDR3 loop spans 15 amino acids. Germline CDR1 and CDR2: SGHDT and YYEEEE. Losses at the gene ends were 4 bases for V and 7 bases for J; bases not matched to a gene: 8. CDR3 sequence (DNA): TGTGCCAGCAGCACGGTCCCGGGACAGGGGAATGAGCAGTTCTTC. Translating it yields CASSTVPGQGNEQFF.

J is TRBJ2-1 and V is TRBV9; 7 bases match TRBD1. Germline V lookup: CDR1 SGDLS, CDR2 YYNGEE. The junction had 24 bases not matched to a gene; V was cut back by 0 bases and J by 9 bases. CDR3 length: 20 amino acids. CDR3 bases: TGTGCCAGCAGCGTAGCTGGCCGGCCAGAGTCGACAGGGCTGGACTTTGAGCAGTTCTTC. The encoded protein is CASSVAGRPESTGLDFEQFF.

This chain links TRBV9 with TRBJ1-1; D is unresolved. Between the trimmed V and J ends, which lost 7 bases and 0 bases, there was a span of 7 bases. Germline CDR1 is SGDLS and CDR2 is YYNGEE. The CDR3 consists of 12 residues. DNA of the CDR3: TGTGCCAGCGGGAGAGTGAACACTGAAGCTTTCTTT. The encoded protein is CASGRVNTEAFF. The complete variable domain, with remaining parts taken from reference TRBV9 and TRBJ1-1, reads DSGVTQTPKHLITATGQRVTLRCSPRSGDLSVYWYQQSLDQGLQFLIQYYNGEERAKGNILERFSAQQFPDLHSELNLSSLELGDSALYFCASGRVNTEAFFGQGTRLTVV.

V and J are TRBV2 and TRBJ2-7, with 11 bases matching TRBD2. Germline CDR1 SNHLY, CDR2 FYNNEI. With V trimmed by 6 bases and J by 2 bases, 9 bases remained unmatched. This CDR3 has 16 amino acids. The CDR3 loop reads CASSRGLAGNPYEQYF. CDR3 nucleotide sequence: TGTGCCAGCAGCCGAGGACTAGCGGGCAATCCCTACGAGCAGTACTTC.

The rearrangement uses TRBV21-1 and TRBJ2-2; the table's TRBD1 call for D was not verified on the DNA. TRBV21-1 is noted as a pseudogene. This CDR3 comprises 18 residues. This CDR3 is CASSAQLWGDRNTGELFF. The CDR3 bases are TGTGCCAGCAGCGCCCAACTGTGGGGGGACAGGAATACCGGGGAGCTGTTTTTT.

The chain joins TRBV2 to TRBJ2-7; TRBD2 might be the D (5 bases). The V gene lost 10 bases and the J gene lost 3 bases, with 16 bases spanning the gap. The CDR3 is 13 amino acids. Germline V CDR1 and CDR2: SNHLY, FYNNEI. CDR3 coding DNA: TGTGCCACCCATCGGGGAAGGGTCTACGAGCAGTACTTC. This sequence encodes CATHRGRVYEQYF.

V is TRBV6-5 and J is TRBJ2-6; D unresolved. This CDR3 is built from 16 residues. Germline CDR1 is MNHEY and CDR2 is SVGAGI. Trimming removed 4 bases from V and 3 bases from J, with 13 bases in between. In DNA, the CDR3 is TGTGCCAGCAGTTTGGGCAGGCTTAGTGGGGCCAACGTCCTGACTTTC. As protein: CASSLGRLSGANVLTF.

The chain recombines TRBV27 with TRBJ1-2; the match to TRBD1 covers 11 bases. Germline CDR1 and CDR2: MNHEY and SMNVEV (reference sequence). J lost 4 bases, V lost 2 bases, and 3 bases had no gene match. The CDR3 covers 15 residues. The CDR3 coding sequence is TGTGCCAGCAGTTTAGGACAGGGGGCGACCTATGGCTACACCTTC. Residues: CASSLGQGATYGYTF.

The chain carries TRBV7-9 and TRBJ2-1; 10 bases line up with TRBD2. The CDR3 extends over 15 amino acids. The junction had 5 bases not matched to a gene; V was cut back by 4 bases and J by 5 bases. Looked up from germline, CDR1 is SEHNR and CDR2 is FQNEAQ (reference sequence). CDR3 DNA: TGTGCCAGCAGCTACGAGCGGGGGGGCCACAATGAGCAGTTCTTC. This gives the protein CASSYERGGHNEQFF.

This clone was seen once. The V call is TRBV5-1, the J call TRBJ1-5; D may be TRBD1 (6 bases). This CDR3 region has 14 residues. The V and J ends lost 5 bases and 7 bases respectively, with 16 bases between them. Germline CDR1 reads SGHRS; CDR2 reads YFSETQ. CDR3 loop: CASRETQGSQPQHF. The CDR3 nucleotides read TGCGCCAGCAGAGAAACTCAGGGGAGCCAGCCCCAGCATTTT.

This clone was seen once. This chain connects TRBV27 to TRBJ1-1, with D possibly being TRBD1 (5 bases). V lost 3 bases to trimming and J lost 4 bases, with 12 bases between them. The CDR3 sequence is 14 residues long. Germline CDR1 reads MNHEY; CDR2 reads SMNVEV (reference sequence). This chain's CDR3 is CASSFAGRGTEAFF. CDR3 coding DNA: TGTGCCAGCAGTTTCGCAGGGAGGGGCACTGAAGCTTTCTTT.

The chain joins TRBV20-1 to TRBJ1-1; D call uncertain. The V gene's germline CDR1 is DFQATT and CDR2 SNEGSKA (reference sequence). Deletions cut 5 bases from V and 6 bases from J, with 7 bases between. This CDR3 contains 10 residues. CDR3 amino acids: CSAPTAEAFF. CDR3 DNA: TGCAGTGCTCCGACTGCTGAAGCTTTCTTT.

This rearrangement joins TRBV7-9 to TRBJ1-4; D not certain. CDR1 is SEHNR and CDR2 is FQNEAQ in the germline V gene (reference sequence). Trimming left V 6 bases short and J 4 bases short, with 9 bases between. The CDR3 is 13 residues long. CDR3 sequence reads: CASSWAYNEKLFF. The CDR3 DNA sequence: TGTGCCAGCAGTTGGGCTTATAATGAAAAACTGTTTTTT.

This chain connects TRBV10-3 to TRBJ1-2; D is perhaps TRBD1 (6 bases). Deletions cut 6 bases from V and 1 base from J, with 15 bases between. The germline CDR1 and CDR2 sequences are ENHRY and SYGVKD. The CDR3 consists of 15 residues. CDR3 residues: CAIRLRGTRNYGYTF. Here the CDR3 DNA reads TGTGCCATCAGGCTAAGGGGGACGCGTAACTATGGCTACACCTTC.

The genes are TRBV5-1 and TRBJ2-7; TRBD1 is a possible D gene (5 bases). CDR1 and CDR2 from the germline V gene are SGHRS and YFSETQ. The CDR3 sequence is 14 residues long. V lost 2 bases and J 1 base, leaving 10 bases between the germline ends. The DNA of the CDR3 is TGCGCCAGCAGCTTCGTGGCAGGGTCCTACGAGCAGTACTTC. Amino acid sequence: CASSFVAGSYEQYF.

The chain recombines TRBV7-9 with TRBJ2-5; D gene uncertain. V was trimmed by 2 bases and J by 4 bases, leaving 8 bases between them. CDR1 SEHNR and CDR2 FQNEAQ come from the germline V gene (reference sequence). This CDR3 region has 13 residues. CDR3 residues: CASSLWSGETQYF. DNA of the CDR3: TGTGCCAGCAGCTTATGGTCGGGAGAGACCCAGTACTTC.

As for this clone: The junction does not match germline at one end; this may be a read error. The chain joins TRBV7-9 to TRBJ2-7; tentatively, D is TRBD1 (6 bases). Germline assignment: CDR1 SEHNR and CDR2 FQNEAQ (reference sequence). The CDR3 contains 16 residues. The CDR3 is CSSSLIDRTSSYEQYF. DNA for the CDR3: TGTTCCAGCAGCTTAATCGACAGGACCAGCTCCTACGAGCAGTACTTC. Combining the CDR3 with reference TRBV7-9 and TRBJ2-7 gives the whole variable domain DTGVSQNPRHKITKRGQNVTFRCDPISEHNRLYWYRQTLGQGPEFLTYFQNEAQLEKSRLLSDRFSAERPKGSFSTLEIQRTEQGDSAMYLCSSSLIDRTSSYEQYFGPGTRLTVT.

The rearrangement links TRBV5-6 to TRBJ1-4; TRBD1 agrees at 8 bases. With V trimmed by 4 bases and J by 8 bases, 10 bases remained unmatched. The CDR3 runs 15 residues. Germline V lookup: CDR1 SGHDT, CDR2 YYEEEE. In DNA form, the CDR3 reads TGTGCCAGCAGCATTCTAGACAGGGGAGCCGAAAAACTGTTTTTT. This codes for CASSILDRGAEKLFF. Based on the CDR3 plus reference TRBV5-6 and TRBJ1-4, the full variable domain is DAGVTQSPTHLIKTRGQQVTLRCSPKSGHDTVSWYQQALGQGPQFIFQYYEEEERQRGNFPDRFSGHQFPNYSSELNVNALLLGDSALYLCASSILDRGAEKLFFGSGTQLSVL.

The chain is built from TRBV11-2 and TRBJ2-3, with 10 bases identical to TRBD1. The CDR3 contains 15 residues. After removal of 5 bases from V and 4 bases from J, the junction contained 6 bases not matched to a gene. Looked up from germline, CDR1 is SGHAT and CDR2 is FQNNGV. CDR3 loop: CASSTGQGEADTQYF. In DNA, the CDR3 is TGTGCCAGCAGCACCGGACAGGGGGAGGCAGATACGCAGTATTTT.

The gene calls are TRBV29-1 and TRBJ2-3; 13 bases are a match to TRBD2. J was trimmed by 6 bases and V by 7 bases; bases with no gene match: 16. Germline V gene data show CDR1 as SQVTM and CDR2 as ANQGSEA. The CDR3 contains 17 residues. In DNA form, the CDR3 reads TGCAGCGCCCTTCGCACTAGCGGGAGGGGCTCCGCGGATACGCAGTATTTT. Residues: CSALRTSGRGSADTQYF.

This chain links TRBV9 with TRBJ1-1; maybe TRBD1 (6 bases). Germline V gives CDR1 SGDLS, CDR2 YYNGEE. The V gene lost 0 bases and the J gene lost 8 bases, with 14 bases spanning the gap. This CDR3 spans 14 amino acids. DNA of the CDR3: TGTGCCAGCAGCGTAGGCCTCGGACAGAAGGAAGCTTTCTTT. This translates into CASSVGLGQKEAFF. The whole variable domain, filled in from reference TRBV9 and TRBJ1-1, reads DSGVTQTPKHLITATGQRVTLRCSPRSGDLSVYWYQQSLDQGLQFLIQYYNGEERAKGNILERFSAQQFPDLHSELNLSSLELGDSALYFCASSVGLGQKEAFFGQGTRLTVV.

The rearrangement uses TRBV5-5 and TRBJ2-3, with TRBD1 matching 9 bases. V lost 3 bases, J lost 5 bases, and 7 bases stayed unmatched. The CDR3 contains 15 residues. The germline V gene has CDR1 SGHKS and CDR2 YYEKEE (reference sequence). The CDR3 is CASSSDRGFLDTQYF. DNA for the CDR3: TGTGCCAGCAGCTCTGACAGGGGGTTTTTAGATACGCAGTATTTT. The full variable domain, with the rest looked up from reference TRBV5-5 and TRBJ2-3, is DAGVTQSPTHLIKTRGQQVTLRCSPISGHKSVSWYQQVLGQGPQFIFQYYEKEERGRGNFPDRFSARQFPNYSSELNVNALLLGDSALYLCASSSDRGFLDTQYFGPGTRLTVL.

V gene TRBV7-9 combines with J gene TRBJ1-1; D perhaps matches TRBD1 (5 bases). V gave up 0 bases and J gave up 4 bases, with 9 bases separating them. CDR3 length equals 14 residues. Germline V gene sequence: CDR1 SEHNR, CDR2 FQNEAQ (reference sequence). Here the CDR3 reads CASSLALGGTEAFF. CDR3 nucleotides: TGTGCCAGCAGCTTAGCGCTGGGGGGCACTGAAGCTTTCTTT.

This chain uses TRBV19 with TRBJ2-1; 8 nucleotides agree with TRBD2. CDR1 is LNHDA, CDR2 SQIVND, per germline (reference sequence). The CDR3 consists of 13 residues. J gave up 9 bases and V 9 bases, and 10 bases lay outside the gene matches. The DNA for the CDR3 is TGTGCCAGCGGGCAGACTAGCGAGGGTGAGCAGTTCTTC. Protein sequence: CASGQTSEGEQFF.